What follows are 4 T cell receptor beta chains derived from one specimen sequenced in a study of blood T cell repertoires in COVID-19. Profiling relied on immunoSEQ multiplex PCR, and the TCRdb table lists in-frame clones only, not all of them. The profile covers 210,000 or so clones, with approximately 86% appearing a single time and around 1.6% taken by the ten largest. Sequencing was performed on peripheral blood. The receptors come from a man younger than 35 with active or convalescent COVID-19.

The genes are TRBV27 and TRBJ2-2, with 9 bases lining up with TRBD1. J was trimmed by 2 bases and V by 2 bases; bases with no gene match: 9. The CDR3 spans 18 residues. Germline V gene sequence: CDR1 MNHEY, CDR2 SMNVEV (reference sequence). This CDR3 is CASSLTWDRAINTGELFF. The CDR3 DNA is TGTGCCAGCAGTTTAACGTGGGACAGGGCTATAAACACCGGGGAGCTGTTTTTT.

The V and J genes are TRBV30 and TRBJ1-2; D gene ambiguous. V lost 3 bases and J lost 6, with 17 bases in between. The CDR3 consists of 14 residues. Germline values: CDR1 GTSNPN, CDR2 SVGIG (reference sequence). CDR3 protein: CAWSPGSLNHGYTF. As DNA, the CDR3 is TGTGCCTGGAGCCCGGGGTCTTTGAACCATGGCTACACCTTC.

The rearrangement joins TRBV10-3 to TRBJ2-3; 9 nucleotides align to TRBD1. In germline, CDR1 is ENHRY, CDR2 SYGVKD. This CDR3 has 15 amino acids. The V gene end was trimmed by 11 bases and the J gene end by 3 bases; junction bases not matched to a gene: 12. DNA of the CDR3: TGTGCCGCCGCCATCGGGACAGGGATTACAGATACGCAGTATTTT. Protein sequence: CAAAIGTGITDTQYF.

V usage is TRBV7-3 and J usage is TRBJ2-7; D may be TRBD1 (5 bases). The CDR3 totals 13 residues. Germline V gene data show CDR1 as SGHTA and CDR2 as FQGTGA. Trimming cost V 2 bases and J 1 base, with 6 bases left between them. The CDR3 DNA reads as TGTGCCAGCAGCTTAGACAGTTCCTACGAGCAGTACTTC. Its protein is CASSLDSSYEQYF.